The source of this TCR beta chain is a study of OX40 agonist ivuxolimab in advanced cancers. Turning to the study itself: Dosing consisted of intravenous ivuxolimab at 0.01 to 10 mg/kg every 2 weeks. Overall study findings and caveats: With doses of 0.1 to 3.0 mg/kg, CD4+ and CD8+ blood T cells had undergone clonal expansion by week 6. Average numbers of expanded clones were greater in CD8+ T cells than in CD4+. Among the lowest levels of clonal expansion were found in partial responders at 0.1-3.0 mg/kg.

For this clone: The antigen is undetermined.

V dropped 6 bases and J dropped 0 bases, with 12 bases sitting between them. This CDR3 region has 15 residues. The V gene's germline CDR1 is MNHNS and CDR2 SASEGT. Libraries were prepared by immunoSEQ multiplex PCR; TCRdb keeps only in-frame clonotypes and omits some of them. This table has roughly 20,000 clones, roughly 78% appearing once. The receptor's source is an adult with an advanced solid tumor such as melanoma, head and neck, liver or kidney cancer. The V call is TRBV6-1, the J call TRBJ1-5; TRBD1 is a possible D gene (5 bases). The source was CD4+ or CD8+ T cells sorted from blood, collected in a trial of the OX40 agonist ivuxolimab. CDR3 sequence: CASRGPLLSNQPQHF. DNA of the CDR3: TGTGCCAGCAGGGGACCGTTACTTAGCAATCAGCCCCAGCATTTT.